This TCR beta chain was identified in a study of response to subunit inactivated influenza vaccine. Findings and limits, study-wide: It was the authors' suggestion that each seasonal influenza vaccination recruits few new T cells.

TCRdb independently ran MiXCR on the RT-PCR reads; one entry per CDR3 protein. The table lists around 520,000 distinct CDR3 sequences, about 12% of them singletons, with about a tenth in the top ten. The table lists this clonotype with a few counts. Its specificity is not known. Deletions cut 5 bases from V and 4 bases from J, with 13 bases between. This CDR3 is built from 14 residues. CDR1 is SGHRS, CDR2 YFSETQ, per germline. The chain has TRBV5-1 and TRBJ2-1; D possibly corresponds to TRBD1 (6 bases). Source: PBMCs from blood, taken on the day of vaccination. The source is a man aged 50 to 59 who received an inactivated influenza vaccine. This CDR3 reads CASSFEGQYNEQFF. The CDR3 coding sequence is TGCGCCAGCAGTTTCGAGGGACAATACAATGAGCAGTTCTTC.